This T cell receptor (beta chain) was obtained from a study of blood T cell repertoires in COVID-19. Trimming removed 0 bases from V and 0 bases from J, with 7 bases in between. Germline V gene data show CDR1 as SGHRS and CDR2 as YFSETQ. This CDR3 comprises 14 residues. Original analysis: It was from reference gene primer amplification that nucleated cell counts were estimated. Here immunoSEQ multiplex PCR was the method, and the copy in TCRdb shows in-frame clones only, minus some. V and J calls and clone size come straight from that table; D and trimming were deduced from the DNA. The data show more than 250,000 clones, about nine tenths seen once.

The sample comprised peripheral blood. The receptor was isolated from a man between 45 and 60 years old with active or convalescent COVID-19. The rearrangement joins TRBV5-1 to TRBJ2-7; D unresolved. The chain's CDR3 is CASSLEPSSYEQYF. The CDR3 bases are TGCGCCAGCAGCTTGGAACCGAGCTCCTACGAGCAGTACTTC.